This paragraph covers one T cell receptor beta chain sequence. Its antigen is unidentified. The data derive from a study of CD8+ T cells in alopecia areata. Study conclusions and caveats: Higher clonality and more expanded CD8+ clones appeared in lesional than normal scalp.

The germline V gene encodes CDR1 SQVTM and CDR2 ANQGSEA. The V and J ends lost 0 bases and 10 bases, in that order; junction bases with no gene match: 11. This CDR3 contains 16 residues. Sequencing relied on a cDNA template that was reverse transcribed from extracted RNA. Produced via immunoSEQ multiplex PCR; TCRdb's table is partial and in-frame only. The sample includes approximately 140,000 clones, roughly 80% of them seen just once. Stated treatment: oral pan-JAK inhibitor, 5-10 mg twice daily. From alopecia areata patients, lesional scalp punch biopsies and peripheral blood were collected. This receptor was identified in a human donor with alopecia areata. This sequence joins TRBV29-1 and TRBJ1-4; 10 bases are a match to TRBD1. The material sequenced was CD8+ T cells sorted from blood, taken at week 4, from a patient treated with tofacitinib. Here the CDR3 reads CSVEDPSDRGIGKLFF. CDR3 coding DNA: TGCAGCGTTGAAGACCCCTCGGACAGGGGGATAGGAAAACTGTTTTTT.